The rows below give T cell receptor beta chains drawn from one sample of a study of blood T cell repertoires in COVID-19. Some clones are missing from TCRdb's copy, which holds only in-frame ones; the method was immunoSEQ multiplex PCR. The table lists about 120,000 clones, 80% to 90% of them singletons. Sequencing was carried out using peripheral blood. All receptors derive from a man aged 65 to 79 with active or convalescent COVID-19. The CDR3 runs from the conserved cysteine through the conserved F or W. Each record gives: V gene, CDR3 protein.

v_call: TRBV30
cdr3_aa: CAWGTGYEQYF

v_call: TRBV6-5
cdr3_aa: CASSYRIGQSKTEAFF

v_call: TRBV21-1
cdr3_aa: CASSKRLAGDLDEQYF

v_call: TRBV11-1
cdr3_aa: CASSTGGTANYGYTF

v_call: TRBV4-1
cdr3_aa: CASSRMGGRDSGNTIYF

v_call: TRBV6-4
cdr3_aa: CASSTQGTEAFF

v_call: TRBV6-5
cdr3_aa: CASSFQTGGAETQYF

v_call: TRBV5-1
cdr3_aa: CASSKDGKVGDTEAFF

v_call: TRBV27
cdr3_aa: CASSTGTRAFF

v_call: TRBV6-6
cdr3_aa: CASSPTMNTEAFF

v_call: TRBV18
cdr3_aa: CASSPPRGGEETQYF

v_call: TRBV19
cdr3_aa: CASRGGQVNQPQHF

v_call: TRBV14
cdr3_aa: CASSQGSRFFWYQETQYF

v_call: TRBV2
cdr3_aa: CASRQPGAYEQYF

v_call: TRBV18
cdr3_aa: CASSPRDTKSSNTGELFF

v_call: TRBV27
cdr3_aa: CASSPPRTSGSFGTQYF

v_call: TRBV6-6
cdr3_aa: CASSFSFEQYF

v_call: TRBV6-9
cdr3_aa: CASSYRGGRLYNSPLHF

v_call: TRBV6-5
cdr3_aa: CASSPDGRDIQYF

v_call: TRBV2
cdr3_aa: CASSRRDTSNEKLFF

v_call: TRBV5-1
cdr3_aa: CASSLPGGSMNTEAFF

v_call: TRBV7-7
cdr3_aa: CASSLGEGRNEQFF

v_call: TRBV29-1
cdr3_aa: CSGLRDTQYF

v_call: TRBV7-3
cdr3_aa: CASSTSGANTGELFF